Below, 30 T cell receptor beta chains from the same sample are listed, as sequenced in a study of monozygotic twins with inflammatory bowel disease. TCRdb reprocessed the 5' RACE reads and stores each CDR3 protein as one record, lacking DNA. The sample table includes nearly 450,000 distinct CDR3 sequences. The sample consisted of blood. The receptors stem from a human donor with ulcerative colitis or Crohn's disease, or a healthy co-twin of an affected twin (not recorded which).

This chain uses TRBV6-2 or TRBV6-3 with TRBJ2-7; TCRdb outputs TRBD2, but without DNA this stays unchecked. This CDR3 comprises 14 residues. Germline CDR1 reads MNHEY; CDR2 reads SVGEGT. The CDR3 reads CASSSPRSSYEQYF.

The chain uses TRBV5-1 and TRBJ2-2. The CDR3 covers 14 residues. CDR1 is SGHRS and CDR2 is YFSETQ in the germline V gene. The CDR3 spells CASTALSNTGELFF.

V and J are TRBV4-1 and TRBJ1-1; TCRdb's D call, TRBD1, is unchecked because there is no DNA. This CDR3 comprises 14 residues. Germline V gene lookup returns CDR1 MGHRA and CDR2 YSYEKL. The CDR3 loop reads CASSQDPGTAEAFF.

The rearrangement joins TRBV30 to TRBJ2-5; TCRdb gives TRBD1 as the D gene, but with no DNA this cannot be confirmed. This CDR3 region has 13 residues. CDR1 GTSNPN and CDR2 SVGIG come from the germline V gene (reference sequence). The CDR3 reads CALSGGLQETQYF.

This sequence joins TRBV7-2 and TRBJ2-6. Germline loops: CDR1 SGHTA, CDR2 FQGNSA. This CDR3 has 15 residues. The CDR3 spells CASSLALAGANVLTF.

CDR3 sequence: CSGQGVTEAFF. The chain combines TRBV20-1 with TRBJ1-1; with no DNA, the TCRdb D assignment of TRBD1 cannot be verified. The germline gives CDR1 DFQATT, CDR2 SNEGSKA (reference sequence). CDR3 length: 11 residues.

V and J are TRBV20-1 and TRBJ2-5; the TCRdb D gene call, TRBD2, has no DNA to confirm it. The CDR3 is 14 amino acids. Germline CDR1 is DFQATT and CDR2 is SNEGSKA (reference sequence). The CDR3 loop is CSARGFGPQETQYF.

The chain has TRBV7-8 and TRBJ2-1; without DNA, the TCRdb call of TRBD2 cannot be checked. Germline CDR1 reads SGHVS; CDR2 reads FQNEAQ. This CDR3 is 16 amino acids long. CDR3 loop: CASSLVQRTRYNEQFF.

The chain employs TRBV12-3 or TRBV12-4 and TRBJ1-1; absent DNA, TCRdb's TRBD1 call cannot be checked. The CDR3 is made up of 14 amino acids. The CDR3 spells CASTFQRGDTEAFF.

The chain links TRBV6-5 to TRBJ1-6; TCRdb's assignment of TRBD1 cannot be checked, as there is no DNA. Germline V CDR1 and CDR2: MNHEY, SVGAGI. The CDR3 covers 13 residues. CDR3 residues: CASSYDRDSPLHF.

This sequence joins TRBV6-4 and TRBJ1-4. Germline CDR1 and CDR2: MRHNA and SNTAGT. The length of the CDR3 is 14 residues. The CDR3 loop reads CASKNLIGNEKLFF.

CDR3 residues: CASSQDGNLNYGYTF. This chain joins TRBV4-1 and TRBJ1-2; TCRdb returns TRBD1, unconfirmable since there is no DNA. The CDR3 spans 15 residues. Germline lookup yields CDR1 MGHRA and CDR2 YSYEKL.

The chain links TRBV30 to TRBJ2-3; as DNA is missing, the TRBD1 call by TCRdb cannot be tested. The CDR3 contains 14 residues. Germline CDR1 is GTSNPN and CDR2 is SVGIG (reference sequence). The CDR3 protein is CAWSEGDITYTQYF.

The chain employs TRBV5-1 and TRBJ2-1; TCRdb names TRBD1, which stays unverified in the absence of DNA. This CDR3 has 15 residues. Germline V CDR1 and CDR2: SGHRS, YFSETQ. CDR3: CASSFGDRDVAEQFF.

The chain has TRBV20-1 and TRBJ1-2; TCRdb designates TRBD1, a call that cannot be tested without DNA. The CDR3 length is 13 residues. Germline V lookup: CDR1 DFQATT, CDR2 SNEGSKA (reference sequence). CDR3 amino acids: CSAKPQGDYGYTF.

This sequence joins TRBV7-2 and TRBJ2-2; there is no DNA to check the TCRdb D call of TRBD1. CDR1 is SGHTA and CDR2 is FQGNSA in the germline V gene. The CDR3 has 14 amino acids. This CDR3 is CASSSGHSTGELFF.

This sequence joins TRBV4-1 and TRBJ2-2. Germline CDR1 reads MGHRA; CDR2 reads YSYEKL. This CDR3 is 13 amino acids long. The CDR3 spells CASSPQVTGEPFF.

The CDR3 loop is CASSLISGQYYEQYF. The V gene is TRBV27, the J gene TRBJ2-7; TCRdb picks TRBD1, but there is no DNA to check that call. The CDR3 runs to 15 residues. Germline V gene data show CDR1 as MNHEY and CDR2 as SMNVEV (reference sequence).

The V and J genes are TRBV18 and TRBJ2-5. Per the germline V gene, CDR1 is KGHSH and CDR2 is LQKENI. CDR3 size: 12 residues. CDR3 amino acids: CASSPDGETQYF.

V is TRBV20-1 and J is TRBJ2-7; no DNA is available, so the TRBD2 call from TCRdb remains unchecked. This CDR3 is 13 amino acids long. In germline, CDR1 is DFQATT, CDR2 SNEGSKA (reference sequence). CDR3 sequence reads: CSAETSGSHEQYF.

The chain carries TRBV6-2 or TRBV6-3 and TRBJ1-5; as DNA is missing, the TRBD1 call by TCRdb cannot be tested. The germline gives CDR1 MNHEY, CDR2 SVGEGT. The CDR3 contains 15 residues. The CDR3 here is CASSYPDRYNQPQHF.

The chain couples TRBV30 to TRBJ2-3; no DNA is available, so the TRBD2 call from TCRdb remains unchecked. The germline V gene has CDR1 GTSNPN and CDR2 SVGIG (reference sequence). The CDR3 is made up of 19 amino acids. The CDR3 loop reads CAWSGASGSIFIPTDTQYF.

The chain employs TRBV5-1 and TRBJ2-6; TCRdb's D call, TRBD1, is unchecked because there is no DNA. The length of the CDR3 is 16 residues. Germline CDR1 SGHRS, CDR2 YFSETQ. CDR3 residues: CASSLGGESGANVLTF.

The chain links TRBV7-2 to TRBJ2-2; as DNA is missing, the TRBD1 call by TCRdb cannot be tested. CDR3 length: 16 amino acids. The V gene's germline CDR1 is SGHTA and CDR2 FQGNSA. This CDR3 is CASSLGQGVNTGELFF. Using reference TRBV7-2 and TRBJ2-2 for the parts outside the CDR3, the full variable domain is GAGVSQSPSNKVTEKGKDVELRCDPISGHTALYWYRQSLGQGLEFLIYFQGNSAPDKSGLPSDRFSAERTGGSVSTLTIQRTQQEDSAVYLCASSLGQGVNTGELFFGEGSRLTVL.

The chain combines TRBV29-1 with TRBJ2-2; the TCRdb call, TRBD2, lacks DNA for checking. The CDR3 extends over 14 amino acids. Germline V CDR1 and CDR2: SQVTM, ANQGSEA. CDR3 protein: CSVTRGGNSGELFF.

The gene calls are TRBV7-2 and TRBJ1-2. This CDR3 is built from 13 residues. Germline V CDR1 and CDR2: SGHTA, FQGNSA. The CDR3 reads CASSSSWRDGYTF. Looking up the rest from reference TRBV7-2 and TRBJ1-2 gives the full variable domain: GAGVSQSPSNKVTEKGKDVELRCDPISGHTALYWYRQSLGQGLEFLIYFQGNSAPDKSGLPSDRFSAERTGGSVSTLTIQRTQQEDSAVYLCASSSSWRDGYTFGSGTRLTVV.

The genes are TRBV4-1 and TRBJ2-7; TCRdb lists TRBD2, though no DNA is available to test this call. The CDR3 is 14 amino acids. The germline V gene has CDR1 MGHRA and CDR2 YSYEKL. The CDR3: CASSQDPSPGEQYF.

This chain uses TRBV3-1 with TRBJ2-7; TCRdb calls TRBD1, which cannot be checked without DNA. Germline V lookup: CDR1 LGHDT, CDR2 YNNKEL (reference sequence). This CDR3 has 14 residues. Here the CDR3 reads CASSQDPGSYEQYF.

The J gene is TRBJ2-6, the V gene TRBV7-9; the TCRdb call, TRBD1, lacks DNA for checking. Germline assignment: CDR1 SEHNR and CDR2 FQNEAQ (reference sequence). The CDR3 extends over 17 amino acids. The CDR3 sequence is CASSRRQETSGANVLTF.

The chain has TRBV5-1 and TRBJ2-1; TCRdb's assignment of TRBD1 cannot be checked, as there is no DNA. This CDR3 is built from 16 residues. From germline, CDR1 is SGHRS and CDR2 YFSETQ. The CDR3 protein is CASSLGTGGTYNEQFF.